One and the same sample provided the 19 T cell receptor beta chains below, sequenced in a study of cytomegalovirus exposure and HLA in healthy donors. Libraries were prepared by immunoSEQ multiplex PCR; TCRdb keeps only in-frame clonotypes and omits some of them. Of roughly 120,000 clones listed, roughly 90% are singletons. Material for sequencing was PBMCs. The receptor set was obtained from a man under 40 in good health and CMV-seronegative.

The chain links TRBV7-9 to TRBJ2-7; 11 nucleotides agree with TRBD1. The CDR3 extends over 16 amino acids. The V gene's germline CDR1 is SEHNR and CDR2 FQNEAQ (reference sequence). Germline trimming cut 2 bases from V and 0 bases from J; bases unmatched to any gene: 3. This CDR3 is CASSLTGTGGSYEQYF. CDR3 in DNA: TGTGCCAGCAGCTTAACCGGGACAGGGGGCTCCTACGAGCAGTACTTC.

V usage is TRBV6-1 and J usage is TRBJ1-4; 7 nucleotides match TRBD1. CDR3 length equals 13 residues. J was trimmed by 6 bases and V by 7 bases; bases with no gene match: 5. Germline loops: CDR1 MNHNS, CDR2 SASEGT. This CDR3 is CASTAGGYEKLFF. For the CDR3, the DNA is TGTGCCAGCACGGCAGGGGGATATGAAAAACTGTTTTTT.

This clone appeared once. J is TRBJ2-7 and V is TRBV5-1; 8 nucleotides line up with TRBD1. CDR1 SGHRS and CDR2 YFSETQ come from the germline V gene. This CDR3 is built from 15 residues. V lost 3 bases and J lost 7; bases outside the gene matches: 12. The CDR3 region has the DNA TGCGCCAGCAGCTATGACGGACAGGGCTTGGGTGAGCAGTACTTC. Its translation is CASSYDGQGLGEQYF. Supplemented by reference TRBV5-1 and TRBJ2-7, the full variable domain reads KAGVTQTPRYLIKTRGQQVTLSCSPISGHRSVSWYQQTPGQGLQFLFEYFSETQRNKGNFPGRFSGRQFSNSRSEMNVSTLELGDSALYLCASSYDGQGLGEQYFGPGTRLTVT.

The chain has TRBV27 and TRBJ1-5; TRBD1 might be the D (6 bases). Trimming removed 5 bases at V and 1 base at J, with 12 bases between. Per germline, CDR1 MNHEY and CDR2 SMNVEV (reference sequence). The CDR3 covers 15 residues. The CDR3 spells CASSRSGVSNQPQHF. The DNA for the CDR3 is TGTGCCAGCAGTAGATCAGGGGTGAGCAATCAGCCCCAGCATTTT.

This rearrangement joins TRBV29-1 to TRBJ2-1; 10 bases align to TRBD2. This CDR3 region has 14 residues. The germline V gene has CDR1 SQVTM and CDR2 ANQGSEA. The junction had 7 bases not matched to a gene; V was cut back by 5 bases and J by 6 bases. The CDR3 DNA reads TGCAGCGTTCAAAGCGGGGGGGCTCGCAATGAGCAGTTCTTC. As protein: CSVQSGGARNEQFF.

This clone was found a few times. The rearrangement uses TRBV2 and TRBJ2-7, with TRBD1 identical over 7 bases. J lost 0 bases, V lost 4 bases, and 3 bases had no gene match. The germline V gene encodes CDR1 SNHLY and CDR2 FYNNEI. The CDR3 has 14 amino acids. The CDR3 spells CASSVQGSSYEQYF. The CDR3 DNA reads TGTGCCAGCAGTGTACAGGGGTCCTCCTACGAGCAGTACTTC.

The rearrangement links TRBV7-6 to TRBJ2-3; 7 nucleotides match TRBD2. Looked up from germline, CDR1 is SGHVS and CDR2 is FNYEAQ. This CDR3 comprises 16 residues. V was clipped by 0 bases and J by 6 bases; unmatched bases: 9. The CDR3 sequence is CASSLARTSAHDTQYF. DNA of the CDR3: TGTGCCAGCAGCTTAGCGCGAACTAGCGCACACGATACGCAGTATTTT.

V usage is TRBV5-1 and J usage is TRBJ2-5; 10 bases line up with TRBD1. Germline-derived CDR1 and CDR2 are SGHRS and YFSETQ. CDR3 size: 15 residues. V was clipped by 3 bases and J by 5 bases; unmatched bases: 7. The CDR3 nucleotides are TGCGCCAGCAGCTCATGGGGACAGGGGTCGGAGACCCAGTACTTC. This translates into CASSSWGQGSETQYF.

The rearrangement uses TRBV2 and TRBJ1-2, with TRBD1 matching 10 bases. The CDR3 has 12 residues. V lost 8 bases and J lost 6; bases outside the gene matches: 3. CDR1 is SNHLY, CDR2 FYNNEI, per germline. For the CDR3, the DNA is TGTGCCAGCGGGGGACAGGGGAATGGCTACACCTTC. It codes for CASGGQGNGYTF. Full variable domain (outside the CDR3, taken from reference TRBV2 and TRBJ1-2): EPEVTQTPSHQVTQMGQEVILRCVPISNHLYFYWYRQILGQKVEFLVSFYNNEISEKSEIFDDQFSVERPDGSNFTLKIRSTKLEDSAMYFCASGGQGNGYTFGSGTRLTVV.

DNA of the CDR3: TGCGCCAGCAGCCACGACGGAGGGGAATCACCCCTCCACTTT. It is translated as CASSHDGGESPLHF. This chain joins TRBV5-1 and TRBJ1-6; TRBD1 is a possible D gene (5 bases). The germline V and J ends were trimmed by 4 bases and 10 bases, with 15 bases remaining between them. Germline V CDR1 and CDR2: SGHRS, YFSETQ. CDR3 size: 14 residues. Supplemented by reference TRBV5-1 and TRBJ1-6, the full variable domain reads KAGVTQTPRYLIKTRGQQVTLSCSPISGHRSVSWYQQTPGQGLQFLFEYFSETQRNKGNFPGRFSGRQFSNSRSEMNVSTLELGDSALYLCASSHDGGESPLHFGNGTRLTVT.

The chain carries TRBV28 and TRBJ2-5; D is ambiguous. The CDR3 covers 13 residues. Trimming removed 1 base at V and 1 base at J, with 4 bases between. Per germline, CDR1 MDHEN and CDR2 SYDVKM. The CDR3 is CASSLSVQETQYF. The CDR3 coding sequence is TGTGCCAGCAGTTTATCGGTCCAAGAGACCCAGTACTTC.

This clone occurred once. V is TRBV5-6 and J is TRBJ2-1, with D perhaps TRBD2 (5 bases). CDR3 size: 19 residues. Per the germline V gene, CDR1 is SGHDT and CDR2 is YYEEEE. Trimming removed 6 bases at V and 2 bases at J, with 27 bases between. Written as DNA, the CDR3 is TGTGCCAGCACCTCTTGGACTGCCCTCGGTGAATCAACCTACAATGAGCAGTTCTTC. The encoded protein is CASTSWTALGESTYNEQFF.

J is TRBJ2-5 and V is TRBV27, with 7 bases that match TRBD2. Germline CDR1 is MNHEY and CDR2 is SMNVEV (reference sequence). The CDR3 consists of 15 residues. After removal of 3 bases from V and 1 base from J, the junction contained 5 bases not matched to a gene. The CDR3 loop is CASSFWGGGQETQYF. CDR3 DNA sequence: TGTGCCAGCAGTTTCTGGGGGGGAGGCCAAGAGACCCAGTACTTC.

J is TRBJ1-1 and V is TRBV29-1; D is perhaps TRBD1 (6 bases). Germline lookup yields CDR1 SQVTM and CDR2 ANQGSEA. The CDR3 has 12 amino acids. The V and J ends lost 7 bases and 3 bases respectively, with 12 bases between them. The CDR3 coding sequence is TGCAGCGGCGGGGAGGGGGACACTGAAGCTTTCTTT. It specifies CSGGEGDTEAFF.

This chain connects TRBV6-1 to TRBJ2-1; 9 nucleotides line up with TRBD2. The trim removed 7 bases at V and 4 bases at J, leaving 5 bases unmatched. Germline loops: CDR1 MNHNS, CDR2 SASEGT. The CDR3 runs to 14 residues. CDR3 sequence: CASTPAGGYNEQFF. The CDR3 region has the DNA TGTGCCAGCACCCCAGCGGGGGGTTACAATGAGCAGTTCTTC.

V usage is TRBV7-9 and J usage is TRBJ1-4; 7 positions agree with TRBD1. Germline CDR1 reads SEHNR; CDR2 reads FQNEAQ (reference sequence). The CDR3 runs 15 residues. The ends lost 0 bases at V and 8 bases at J; junction bases unmatched: 6. The DNA for the CDR3 is TGTGCCAGCAGCTTAGCCCGGGACAGACTAGAAAAACTGTTTTTT. Translation: CASSLARDRLEKLFF.

The rearrangement uses TRBV5-1 and TRBJ1-2, with D unresolved. V dropped 4 bases and J dropped 2 bases, with 9 bases sitting between them. The CDR3 extends over 13 amino acids. Germline CDR1 SGHRS, CDR2 YFSETQ. The DNA for the CDR3 is TGCGCCAGCAGCCTGCAGGCAAACTATGGCTACACCTTC. Protein: CASSLQANYGYTF.

Here the CDR3 DNA reads TGTGCCAGCAGAGCCGGGACAGTCTCCTACGAGCAGTACTTC. This encodes CASRAGTVSYEQYF. The rearrangement joins TRBV27 to TRBJ2-7; 7 positions match TRBD1. CDR3 length equals 14 residues. Germline V lookup: CDR1 MNHEY, CDR2 SMNVEV (reference sequence). V lost 6 bases to trimming and J lost 0 bases; unmatched junction nucleotides: 5.

The chain carries TRBV14 and TRBJ2-1; 9 bases are shared with TRBD1. Looked up from germline, CDR1 is SGHDN and CDR2 is FVKESK. The CDR3 extends over 16 amino acids. Trimming cost V 3 bases and J 5 bases; bases outside gene matches: 8. CDR3 sequence (DNA): TGTGCCAGCAGCCAGTATCCGGGACAGGGTGACAATGAGCAGTTCTTC. Translation: CASSQYPGQGDNEQFF.